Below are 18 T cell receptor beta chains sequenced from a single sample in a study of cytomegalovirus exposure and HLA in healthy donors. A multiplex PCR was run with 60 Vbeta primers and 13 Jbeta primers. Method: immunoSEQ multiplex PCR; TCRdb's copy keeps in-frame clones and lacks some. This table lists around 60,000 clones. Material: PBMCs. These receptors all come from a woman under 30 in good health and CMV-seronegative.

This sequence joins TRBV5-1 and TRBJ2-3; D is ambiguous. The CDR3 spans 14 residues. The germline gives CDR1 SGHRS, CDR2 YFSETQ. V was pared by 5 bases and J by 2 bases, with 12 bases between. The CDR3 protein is CASRGPPTTDTQYF. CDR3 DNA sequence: TGCGCCAGCAGGGGCCCCCCAACCACAGATACGCAGTATTTT.

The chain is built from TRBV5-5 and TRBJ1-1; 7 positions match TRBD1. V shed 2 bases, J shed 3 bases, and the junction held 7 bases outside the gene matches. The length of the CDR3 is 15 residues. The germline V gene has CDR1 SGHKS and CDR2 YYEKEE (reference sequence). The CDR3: CASSLTGVKDTEAFF. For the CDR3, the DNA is TGTGCCAGCAGCTTAACAGGGGTTAAGGACACTGAAGCTTTCTTT. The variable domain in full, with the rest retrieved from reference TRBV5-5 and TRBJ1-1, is DAGVTQSPTHLIKTRGQQVTLRCSPISGHKSVSWYQQVLGQGPQFIFQYYEKEERGRGNFPDRFSARQFPNYSSELNVNALLLGDSALYLCASSLTGVKDTEAFFGQGTRLTVV.

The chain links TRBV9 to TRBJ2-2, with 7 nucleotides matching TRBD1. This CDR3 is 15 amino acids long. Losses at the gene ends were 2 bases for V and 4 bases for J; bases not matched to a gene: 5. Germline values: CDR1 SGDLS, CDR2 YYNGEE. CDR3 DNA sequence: TGTGCCAGCAGCGTCTTTCACAGGGGCACCGGGGAGCTGTTTTTT. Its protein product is CASSVFHRGTGELFF.

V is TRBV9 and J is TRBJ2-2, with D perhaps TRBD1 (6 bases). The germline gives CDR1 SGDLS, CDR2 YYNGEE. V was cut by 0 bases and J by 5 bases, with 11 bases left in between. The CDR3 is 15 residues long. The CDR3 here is CASSVVGTSTGELFF. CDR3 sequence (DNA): TGTGCCAGCAGCGTAGTCGGGACAAGTACCGGGGAGCTGTTTTTT.

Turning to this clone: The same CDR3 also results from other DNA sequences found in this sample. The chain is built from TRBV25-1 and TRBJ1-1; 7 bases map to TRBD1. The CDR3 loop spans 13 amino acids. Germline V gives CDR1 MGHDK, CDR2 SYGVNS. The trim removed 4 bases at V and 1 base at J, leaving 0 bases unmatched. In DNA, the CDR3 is TGTGCCAGCAGTGGACAGGGGAACACTGAAGCTTTCTTT. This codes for CASSGQGNTEAFF.

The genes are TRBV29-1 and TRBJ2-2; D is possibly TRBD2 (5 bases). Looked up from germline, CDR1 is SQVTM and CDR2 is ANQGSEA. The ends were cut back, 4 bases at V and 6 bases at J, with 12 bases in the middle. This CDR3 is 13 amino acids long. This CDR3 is CSVAGLRAGELFF. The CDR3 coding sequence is TGCAGCGTTGCGGGGTTACGGGCCGGGGAGCTGTTTTTT.

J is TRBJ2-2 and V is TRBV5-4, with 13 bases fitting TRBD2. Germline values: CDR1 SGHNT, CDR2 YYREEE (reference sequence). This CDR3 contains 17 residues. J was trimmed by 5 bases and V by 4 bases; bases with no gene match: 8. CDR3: CASSRRTSGSLTGELFF. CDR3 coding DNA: TGTGCCAGCAGCCGAAGGACTAGCGGGAGCTTAACCGGGGAGCTGTTTTTT.

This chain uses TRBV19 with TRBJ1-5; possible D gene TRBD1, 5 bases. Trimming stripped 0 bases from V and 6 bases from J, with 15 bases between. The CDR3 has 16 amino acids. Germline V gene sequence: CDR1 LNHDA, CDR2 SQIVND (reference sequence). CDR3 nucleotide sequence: TGTGCCAGTAGTATAGATCGATCGGGGGGAAGTCAGCCCCAGCATTTT. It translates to CASSIDRSGGSQPQHF.

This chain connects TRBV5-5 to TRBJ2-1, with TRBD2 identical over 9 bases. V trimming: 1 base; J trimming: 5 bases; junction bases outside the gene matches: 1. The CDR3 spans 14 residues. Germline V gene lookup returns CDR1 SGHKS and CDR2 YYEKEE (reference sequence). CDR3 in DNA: TGTGCCAGCAGCTTGATAGCGGGGGACAATGAGCAGTTCTTC. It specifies CASSLIAGDNEQFF.

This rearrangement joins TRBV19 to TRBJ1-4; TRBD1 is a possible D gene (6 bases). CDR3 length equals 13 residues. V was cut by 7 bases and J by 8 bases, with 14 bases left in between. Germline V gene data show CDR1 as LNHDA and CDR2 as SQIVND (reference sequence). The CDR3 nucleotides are TGTGCCAGTATCCCGGACAGTAGGGAAAAACTGTTTTTT. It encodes CASIPDSREKLFF.

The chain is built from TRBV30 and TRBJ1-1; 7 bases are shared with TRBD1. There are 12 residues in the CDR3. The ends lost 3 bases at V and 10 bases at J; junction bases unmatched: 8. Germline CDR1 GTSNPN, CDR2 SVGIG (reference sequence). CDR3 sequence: CAWRPGQWGAFF. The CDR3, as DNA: TGTGCCTGGAGGCCGGGACAGTGGGGAGCTTTCTTT.

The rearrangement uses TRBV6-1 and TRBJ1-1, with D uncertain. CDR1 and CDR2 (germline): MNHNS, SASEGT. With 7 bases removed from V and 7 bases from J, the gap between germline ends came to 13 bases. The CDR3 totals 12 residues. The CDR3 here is CASTLVRIEAFF. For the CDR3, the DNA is TGTGCCAGCACGTTGGTCAGGATTGAAGCTTTCTTT.

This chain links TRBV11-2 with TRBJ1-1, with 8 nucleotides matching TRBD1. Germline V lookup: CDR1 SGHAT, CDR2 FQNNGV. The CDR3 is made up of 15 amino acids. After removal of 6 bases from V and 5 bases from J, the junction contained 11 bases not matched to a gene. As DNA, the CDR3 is TGTGCCAGCAGGGGCCGGACAGGGTGGGATACTGAAGCTTTCTTT. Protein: CASRGRTGWDTEAFF.

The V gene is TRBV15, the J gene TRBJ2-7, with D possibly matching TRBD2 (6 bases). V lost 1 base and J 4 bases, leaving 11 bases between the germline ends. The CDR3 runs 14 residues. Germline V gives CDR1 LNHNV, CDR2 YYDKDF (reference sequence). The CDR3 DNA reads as TGTGCCACCAGCAGAGTGGGACTGCTGTACGAGCAGTACTTC. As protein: CATSRVGLLYEQYF. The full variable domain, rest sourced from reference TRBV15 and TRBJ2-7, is DAMVIQNPRYQVTQFGKPVTLSCSQTLNHNVMYWYQQKSSQAPKLLFHYYDKDFNNEADTPDNFQSRRPNTSFCFLDIRSPGLGDTAMYLCATSRVGLLYEQYFGPGTRLTVT.

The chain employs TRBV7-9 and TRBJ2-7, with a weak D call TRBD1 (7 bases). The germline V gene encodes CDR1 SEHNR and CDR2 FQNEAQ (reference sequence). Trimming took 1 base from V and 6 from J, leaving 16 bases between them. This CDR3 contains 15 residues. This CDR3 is CASSLGAGGGGEQYF. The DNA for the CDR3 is TGTGCCAGCAGCTTAGGTGCAGGGGGAGGTGGCGAGCAGTACTTC.

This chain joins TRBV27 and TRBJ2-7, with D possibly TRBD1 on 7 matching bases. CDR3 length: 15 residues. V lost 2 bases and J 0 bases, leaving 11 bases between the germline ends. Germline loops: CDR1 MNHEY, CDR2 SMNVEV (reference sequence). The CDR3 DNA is TGTGCCAGCAGTTTAGGGGGGACAGCCTCCTACGAGCAGTACTTC. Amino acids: CASSLGGTASYEQYF.

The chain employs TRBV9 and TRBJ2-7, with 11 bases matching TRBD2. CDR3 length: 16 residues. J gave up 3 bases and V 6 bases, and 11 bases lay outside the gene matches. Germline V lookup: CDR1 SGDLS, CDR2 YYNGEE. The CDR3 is CASTPSGTSGFYEQYF. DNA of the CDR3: TGTGCCAGCACTCCTTCGGGGACTAGCGGATTCTACGAGCAGTACTTC.

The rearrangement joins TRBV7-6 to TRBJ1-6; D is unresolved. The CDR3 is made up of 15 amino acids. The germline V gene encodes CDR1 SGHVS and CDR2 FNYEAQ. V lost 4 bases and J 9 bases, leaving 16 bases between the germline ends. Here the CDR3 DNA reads TGTGCCAGCAGCTCCCGGGAAAGGATGTTTTCACCCCTCCACTTT. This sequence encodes CASSSRERMFSPLHF.